This passage covers 11 T cell receptor beta chains from one sample sequenced in a study of blood T cell repertoires in COVID-19. The protocol was immunoSEQ multiplex PCR, while the TCRdb copy is restricted to in-frame clones and leaves out a portion. The top ten clones hold about 25% of a sample with tens of thousands of clones, just over 85% of them seen once. Sequenced material: peripheral blood. Every receptor here comes from a man aged 45-65 years with active or convalescent COVID-19.

In this sample, this clone turned up once. The chain has TRBV5-6 and TRBJ1-2, with D maybe TRBD1 (6 bases). Trimming pared 1 base from V and 6 bases from J, leaving 13 bases between. The CDR3 is 14 residues long. Germline V CDR1 and CDR2: SGHDT, YYEEEE. The CDR3 here is CASSLMRTEDGYTF. DNA for the CDR3: TGTGCCAGCAGCTTGATGAGGACAGAAGATGGCTACACCTTC.

This chain links TRBV30 with TRBJ2-7; 7 bases align to TRBD2. This CDR3 region has 17 residues. Looked up from germline, CDR1 is GTSNPN and CDR2 is SVGIG (reference sequence). J lost 6 bases, V lost 3 bases, and 20 bases had no gene match. The CDR3 DNA is TGTGCCTGGAGCGGAAAAGCGGGGACCTCACGGGCCGGCGAGCAGTACTTC. Amino acid sequence: CAWSGKAGTSRAGEQYF.

The chain joins TRBV2 to TRBJ1-6, with D maybe TRBD1 (5 bases). V dropped 7 bases and J dropped 8 bases, with 15 bases sitting between them. There are 14 residues in the CDR3. The germline CDR1 and CDR2 sequences are SNHLY and FYNNEI. CDR3 in amino acids: CASKVDGGDSPLHF. CDR3 sequence (DNA): TGTGCCAGCAAGGTGGACGGGGGAGATTCACCCCTCCACTTT.

The gene calls are TRBV19 and TRBJ1-4, with a possible D match to TRBD1 (6 bases). The V end was cut by 6 bases, the J end by 7 bases, with 18 bases between. In germline, CDR1 is LNHDA, CDR2 SQIVND (reference sequence). The length of the CDR3 is 15 residues. Here the CDR3 reads CASSEFQGLGEKLFF. The CDR3 DNA reads as TGTGCCAGTAGCGAATTCCAGGGGCTAGGTGAAAAACTGTTTTTT.

The rearrangement uses TRBV7-9 and TRBJ1-5, with D perhaps matching TRBD1 (6 bases). V was clipped by 4 bases and J by 6 bases, with 13 bases between them. CDR1 is SEHNR, CDR2 FQNEAQ, per germline (reference sequence). The CDR3 length is 14 residues. The CDR3: CASSSPGQGQPQHF. CDR3 DNA sequence: TGTGCCAGCAGCTCTCCGGGACAAGGTCAGCCCCAGCATTTT.

This rearrangement joins TRBV6-4 to TRBJ1-1; a possible D gene is TRBD1 (6 bases). This CDR3 is 14 amino acids long. V lost 4 bases and J 2 bases, leaving 11 bases between the germline ends. Germline CDR1 MRHNA, CDR2 SNTAGT. This CDR3 is CASSVEQGNTEAFF. The DNA for the CDR3 is TGTGCCAGCAGTGTCGAACAGGGAAACACTGAAGCTTTCTTT.

The genes are TRBV29-1 and TRBJ1-2; 10 bases agree with TRBD1. This CDR3 comprises 13 residues. Unmatched junction bases numbered 2, after V lost 4 bases and J lost 3 bases. The germline CDR1 and CDR2 sequences are SQVTM and ANQGSEA. CDR3 nucleotides: TGCAGCGTTGGACAGGGGGCGGACTATGGCTACACCTTC. As protein: CSVGQGADYGYTF.

This clone was picked up one time. The chain has TRBV2 and TRBJ1-2; no definite D call. Germline V gene lookup returns CDR1 SNHLY and CDR2 FYNNEI. V dropped 4 bases and J dropped 2 bases, with 8 bases sitting between them. The CDR3 runs to 13 residues. This CDR3 reads CASSAGRNYGYTF. The DNA for the CDR3 is TGTGCCAGCAGTGCGGGGAGAAACTATGGCTACACCTTC.

V and J are TRBV28 and TRBJ1-2; 7 nucleotides agree with TRBD1. V dropped 5 bases and J dropped 5; count of bases not matched to a gene: 8. The germline V gene encodes CDR1 MDHEN and CDR2 SYDVKM. This CDR3 has 14 amino acids. CDR3 DNA sequence: TGTGCCAGCAGTAAGATAGACAGGGCTTATGGCTACACCTTC. This encodes CASSKIDRAYGYTF.

This clone was observed a few times. The chain links TRBV7-2 to TRBJ2-1; 13 nucleotides align to TRBD2. This CDR3 spans 16 amino acids. CDR1 and CDR2 (germline): SGHTA, FQGNSA. V lost 4 bases to trimming and J lost 10 bases; unmatched junction nucleotides: 10. CDR3 loop: CASSSQTSGGAREQFF. The CDR3 DNA reads TGTGCCAGCAGCTCACAAACTAGCGGGGGGGCGCGCGAGCAGTTCTTC.

This chain links TRBV9 with TRBJ2-3; 10 bases match TRBD1. The CDR3 consists of 16 residues. Germline V gene lookup returns CDR1 SGDLS and CDR2 YYNGEE. J was trimmed by 4 bases and V by 3 bases; bases with no gene match: 8. CDR3 coding DNA: TGTGCCAGCAGCGCAATGACAGGGGGCGCATCAGATACGCAGTATTTT. As protein: CASSAMTGGASDTQYF. Looking up the rest from reference TRBV9 and TRBJ2-3 gives the full variable domain: DSGVTQTPKHLITATGQRVTLRCSPRSGDLSVYWYQQSLDQGLQFLIQYYNGEERAKGNILERFSAQQFPDLHSELNLSSLELGDSALYFCASSAMTGGASDTQYFGPGTRLTVL.